This T cell receptor (beta chain) appears in the sequencing data of a study of cytotoxic CD8 clonotypes in ibrutinib-treated CLL. Study at large: Patients attained 25 or so partial and 2 complete responses; at median around 68 months, around 15 remained remitted while approximately twelve progressed. Points from the study as a whole: Baseline clonality, higher than in age-matched healthy donors, tracked circulating CD8+ T-cell counts.

This clone is medium-sized. Its cognate antigen is unknown. The method was immunoSEQ multiplex PCR; TCRdb's version includes in-frame clones alone and lacks a portion of them. This sample has about 34,000 clones, with roughly two thirds found just once. The CDR3 is 14 amino acids. Germline lookup yields CDR1 SGHTA and CDR2 FQGNSA. Trimming pared 1 base from V and 4 bases from J, leaving 7 bases between. Here the sequenced sample was PBMCs, taken before ibrutinib treatment. The receptor was derived from a human donor with chronic lymphocytic leukemia. The chain uses TRBV7-2 and TRBJ2-2; D is perhaps TRBD2 (5 bases). The CDR3: CASSLVGSTGELFF. The CDR3 coding sequence is TGTGCCAGCAGCTTAGTTGGGAGCACCGGGGAGCTGTTTTTT.